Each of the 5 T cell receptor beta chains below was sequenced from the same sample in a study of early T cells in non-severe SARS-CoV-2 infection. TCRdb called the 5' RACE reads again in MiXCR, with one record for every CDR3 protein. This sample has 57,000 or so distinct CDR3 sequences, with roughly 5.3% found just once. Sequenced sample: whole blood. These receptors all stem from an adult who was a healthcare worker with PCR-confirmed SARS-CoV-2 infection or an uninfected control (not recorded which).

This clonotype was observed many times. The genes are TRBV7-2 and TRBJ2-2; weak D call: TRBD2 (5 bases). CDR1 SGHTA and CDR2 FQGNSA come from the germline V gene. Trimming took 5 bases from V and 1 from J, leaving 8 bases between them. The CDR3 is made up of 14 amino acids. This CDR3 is CASSRTRNTGELFF. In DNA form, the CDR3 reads TGTGCCAGCAGCCGAACTAGGAACACCGGGGAGCTGTTTTTT.

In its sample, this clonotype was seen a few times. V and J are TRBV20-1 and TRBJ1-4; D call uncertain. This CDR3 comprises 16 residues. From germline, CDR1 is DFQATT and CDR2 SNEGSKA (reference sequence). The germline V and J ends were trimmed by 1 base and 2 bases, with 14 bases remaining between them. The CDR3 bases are TGCAGTGCTAGAGGTTCAGTATTCACGACTAATGAAAAACTGTTTTTT. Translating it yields CSARGSVFTTNEKLFF.

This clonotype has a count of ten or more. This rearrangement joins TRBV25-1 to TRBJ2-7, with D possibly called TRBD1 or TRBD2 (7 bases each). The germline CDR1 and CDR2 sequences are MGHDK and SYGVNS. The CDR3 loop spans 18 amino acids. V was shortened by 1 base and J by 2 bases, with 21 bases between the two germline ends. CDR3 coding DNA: TGTGCCAGCAGTGAATTCAGGGGGGGGATGACCCCCACCTACGAGCAGTACTTC. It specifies CASSEFRGGMTPTYEQYF.

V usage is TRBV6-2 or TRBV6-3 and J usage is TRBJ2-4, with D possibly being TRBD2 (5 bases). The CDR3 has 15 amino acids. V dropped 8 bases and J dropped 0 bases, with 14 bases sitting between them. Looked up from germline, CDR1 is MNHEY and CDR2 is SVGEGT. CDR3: CASGVSGPAKNIQYF. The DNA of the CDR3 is TGTGCCAGCGGAGTAAGCGGACCAGCCAAAAACATTCAGTACTTC.

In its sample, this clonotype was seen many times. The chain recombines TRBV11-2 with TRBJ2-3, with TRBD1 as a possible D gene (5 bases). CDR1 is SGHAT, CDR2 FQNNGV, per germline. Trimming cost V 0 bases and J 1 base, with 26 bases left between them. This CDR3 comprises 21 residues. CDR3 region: CASSLDLQWTGRGRGTDTQYF. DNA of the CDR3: TGTGCCAGCAGCTTAGATCTACAATGGACCGGCCGAGGCAGGGGCACAGATACGCAGTATTTT.